This T cell receptor beta chain was recovered during a study of blood T cell repertoires in COVID-19. Background on the study: From the United States, Italy and Spain came samples of acute and convalescent COVID-19.

The data were produced by immunoSEQ multiplex PCR, yet TCRdb's version contains in-frame clones alone and is incomplete. Of around 130,000 clones in the sample, approximately 84% were seen once. CDR1 and CDR2 from the germline V gene are SEHNR and FQNEAQ (reference sequence). Trimming cost V 4 bases and J 2 bases, with 7 bases left between them. The length of the CDR3 is 13 residues. Sequencing input: PBMCs or T cells enriched from blood (not recorded which). The genes are TRBV7-9 and TRBJ2-3; D gene unclear. The source of this sequence is a woman in her fifties or sixties with acute COVID-19. The DNA for the CDR3 is TGTGCCAGCAGCTCACTGAACACAGATACGCAGTATTTT. It encodes CASSSLNTDTQYF.